Below, 23 T cell receptor beta chains from the same sample are listed, as sequenced in a study of cytotoxic CD8 clonotypes in ibrutinib-treated CLL. Profiled with immunoSEQ multiplex PCR; TCRdb holds only in-frame clones, not every one. The table lists 130,000 to 150,000 clones, approximately 90% of them singletons. The specimen was PBMCs, collected after 12 months of ibrutinib treatment. The origin of the receptors is a human donor with chronic lymphocytic leukemia.

The chain is built from TRBV19 and TRBJ1-5; D not certain. V was trimmed by 5 bases and J by 0 bases, leaving 8 bases between them. The CDR3 contains 14 residues. CDR1 and CDR2 (germline): LNHDA, SQIVND (reference sequence). Here the CDR3 DNA reads TGTGCCAGTAGTGACGGGGATAGCAATCAGCCCCAGCATTTT. It is translated as CASSDGDSNQPQHF. The entire variable domain, with the rest obtained from reference TRBV19 and TRBJ1-5, is as follows: DGGITQSPKYLFRKEGQNVTLSCEQNLNHDAMYWYRQDPGQGLRLIYYSQIVNDFQKGDIAEGYSVSREKKESFPLTVTSAQKNPTAFYLCASSDGDSNQPQHFGDGTRLSIL.

This rearrangement joins TRBV7-8 to TRBJ1-5, with D possibly matching TRBD1 (5 bases). The CDR3 has 14 residues. Trimming shortened V by 4 bases and J by 7 bases, and 14 bases separated the two germline ends. The V gene's germline CDR1 is SGHVS and CDR2 FQNEAQ. The CDR3 sequence: CASSSPAGTQPQHF. CDR3 sequence (DNA): TGTGCCAGCAGCTCCCCGGCCGGGACCCAGCCCCAGCATTTT.

This clone was detected only a few times. This chain connects TRBV15 to TRBJ1-1; no firm D call. With 6 bases removed from V and 5 bases from J, the gap between germline ends came to 10 bases. Germline V gives CDR1 LNHNV, CDR2 YYDKDF (reference sequence). The CDR3 has 12 residues. CDR3: CATRTGATEAFF. The CDR3 DNA is TGTGCCACCAGAACGGGAGCGACTGAAGCTTTCTTT.

The J gene is TRBJ2-1, the V gene TRBV28; no clear D. CDR3 length: 13 residues. V lost 3 bases and J 7 bases, leaving 10 bases between the germline ends. The germline V gene has CDR1 MDHEN and CDR2 SYDVKM. CDR3 protein: CASSLTGWNEQFF. CDR3 DNA sequence: TGTGCCAGCAGTTTGACTGGGTGGAATGAGCAGTTCTTC. The variable domain in full, with the rest retrieved from reference TRBV28 and TRBJ2-1, is DVKVTQSSRYLVKRTGEKVFLECVQDMDHENMFWYRQDPGLGLRLIYFSYDVKMKEKGDIPEGYSVSREKKERFSLILESASTNQTSMYLCASSLTGWNEQFFGPGTRLTVL.

This chain joins TRBV5-1 and TRBJ2-4, with D maybe TRBD2 (5 bases). The CDR3 sequence is 14 residues long. Germline V gives CDR1 SGHRS, CDR2 YFSETQ. V lost 0 bases to trimming and J lost 7 bases, with 11 bases between them. The CDR3 sequence is CASSLAGVQNIQYF. DNA for the CDR3: TGCGCCAGCAGCTTGGCCGGGGTACAGAACATTCAGTACTTC.

V usage is TRBV27 and J usage is TRBJ2-7, with no clear D. V was cut by 5 bases and J by 0 bases, with 14 bases left in between. CDR1 is MNHEY, CDR2 SMNVEV, per germline (reference sequence). The CDR3 loop spans 15 amino acids. DNA for the CDR3: TGTGCCAGCAGTATCTACACCCCCGGCTCCTACGAGCAGTACTTC. It specifies CASSIYTPGSYEQYF.

The genes are TRBV11-2 and TRBJ2-1, with TRBD2 identical over 13 bases. V lost 7 bases, J lost 6 bases, and 6 bases stayed unmatched. Germline-derived CDR1 and CDR2 are SGHAT and FQNNGV. This CDR3 is 15 amino acids long. The CDR3 region is CASTLGLAGVNEQFF. The CDR3 nucleotides are TGTGCCAGCACGTTAGGACTAGCGGGAGTCAATGAGCAGTTCTTC. Based on the CDR3 plus reference TRBV11-2 and TRBJ2-1, the full variable domain is EAGVAQSPRYKIIEKRQSVAFWCNPISGHATLYWYQQILGQGPKLLIQFQNNGVVDDSQLPKDRFSAERLKGVDSTLKIQPAKLEDSAVYLCASTLGLAGVNEQFFGPGTRLTVL.

This clone was observed once. This chain connects TRBV10-1 to TRBJ2-7; 8 bases agree with TRBD1. This CDR3 has 19 residues. Germline V gene data show CDR1 as WNHNN and CDR2 as SYGVQD (reference sequence). Germline trimming cut 0 bases from V and 0 bases from J; bases unmatched to any gene: 13. CDR3 region: CASSESTGGQGLNSYEQYF. CDR3 coding DNA: TGCGCCAGCAGTGAGTCGACGGGCGGACAGGGACTGAACTCCTACGAGCAGTACTTC.

The chain combines TRBV18 with TRBJ2-1, with D possibly matching TRBD2 (6 bases). The CDR3 has 12 residues. Germline CDR1 KGHSH, CDR2 LQKENI. The V end lost 0 bases, the J end lost 10 bases, and 7 bases lay between the germline ends. CDR3 protein: CASSPPTREQFF. The CDR3, as DNA: TGTGCCAGCTCACCACCGACTAGGGAGCAGTTCTTC. Complete variable domain (other parts from reference TRBV18 and TRBJ2-1): NAGVMQNPRHLVRRRGQEARLRCSPMKGHSHVYWYRQLPEEGLKFMVYLQKENIIDESGMPKERFSAEFPKEGPSILRIQQVVRGDSAAYFCASSPPTREQFFGPGTRLTVL.

This chain joins TRBV5-1 and TRBJ2-3, with a possible D match to TRBD2 (6 bases). V lost 3 bases, J lost 2 bases, and 13 bases lay in between. Looked up from germline, CDR1 is SGHRS and CDR2 is YFSETQ. The CDR3 has 15 residues. The CDR3 sequence: CASSYWGGDTDTQYF. The CDR3 nucleotides read TGCGCCAGCAGCTATTGGGGAGGTGACACAGATACGCAGTATTTT.

The rearrangement joins TRBV28 to TRBJ2-5, with 10 bases fitting TRBD1. This CDR3 spans 15 amino acids. Germline CDR1 MDHEN, CDR2 SYDVKM. Trimming cost V 2 bases and J 5 bases; bases outside gene matches: 5. CDR3 in DNA: TGTGCCAGCAGTTTACAGGGACAGGGGTGGGAGACCCAGTACTTC. This gives the protein CASSLQGQGWETQYF.

The rearrangement links TRBV4-2 to TRBJ1-2; 7 bases line up with TRBD1. The trim removed 0 bases at V and 5 bases at J, leaving 9 bases unmatched. The CDR3 is 16 residues long. Germline V gives CDR1 LGHNA, CDR2 YNFKEQ. The CDR3 DNA is TGTGCCAGCAGCCAAGATCCCGGGACAGCCCTTTATGGCTACACCTTC. Translated, it gives CASSQDPGTALYGYTF.

The V and J genes are TRBV19 and TRBJ2-3; D is perhaps TRBD2 (7 bases). The CDR3 is 18 amino acids. The V end lost 3 bases, the J end lost 1 base, and 20 bases lay between the germline ends. Per the germline V gene, CDR1 is LNHDA and CDR2 is SQIVND (reference sequence). The CDR3 coding sequence is TGTGCCAGTAGTATTTATCACGGGGGGCTGCCGGGCACAGATACGCAGTATTTT. Its protein product is CASSIYHGGLPGTDTQYF.

On this clone itself: The sample holds other DNA sequences that translate to the same CDR3. The chain is built from TRBV28 and TRBJ2-7; no clear D gene. V gave up 6 bases and J gave up 3 bases, with 3 bases separating them. The CDR3 spans 10 residues. Germline V gives CDR1 MDHEN, CDR2 SYDVKM. CDR3 loop: CASSGYEQYF. CDR3 coding DNA: TGTGCCAGCAGCGGCTACGAGCAGTACTTC.

This chain links TRBV28 with TRBJ1-2; weak D call: TRBD1 (5 bases). CDR3 length equals 15 residues. Deletions cut 2 bases from V and 4 bases from J, with 14 bases between. Per germline, CDR1 MDHEN and CDR2 SYDVKM. In nucleotides, the CDR3 is TGTGCCAGCAGTTTAGGGGCCCCAGGGACCTATGGCTACACCTTC. Translated, it gives CASSLGAPGTYGYTF.

The chain is built from TRBV9 and TRBJ1-3; D might be TRBD1 (5 bases). This CDR3 contains 14 residues. Trimming pared 0 bases from V and 5 bases from J, leaving 9 bases between. Germline CDR1 and CDR2: SGDLS and YYNGEE. CDR3 nucleotides: TGTGCCAGCAGCGTAGATGACAGCCGAAACACCATATATTTT. It yields the protein CASSVDDSRNTIYF.

V and J are TRBV28 and TRBJ2-1, with unresolved D. The CDR3 contains 14 residues. Germline V gene lookup returns CDR1 MDHEN and CDR2 SYDVKM. V was trimmed by 4 bases and J by 6 bases, leaving 13 bases between them. The chain's CDR3 is CASSWDWRGNEQFF. The DNA of the CDR3 is TGTGCCAGCAGTTGGGATTGGAGAGGCAATGAGCAGTTCTTC.

The rearrangement uses TRBV5-6 and TRBJ2-6; D gene unclear. V lost 7 bases to trimming and J lost 0 bases, with 5 bases between them. This CDR3 comprises 13 residues. From germline, CDR1 is SGHDT and CDR2 YYEEEE. The CDR3: CASRSSGANVLTF. The CDR3 DNA is TGTGCCAGCCGGAGCTCTGGGGCCAACGTCCTGACTTTC.

This clone appeared once. The chain links TRBV4-3 to TRBJ2-7; no clear D gene. V was clipped by 0 bases and J by 6 bases, with 18 bases between them. The V gene's germline CDR1 is LGHNA and CDR2 YSLEER. The CDR3 length is 16 residues. The CDR3: CASSQDYVDAGFEQYF. DNA for the CDR3: TGCGCCAGCAGCCAAGATTACGTGGATGCCGGATTCGAGCAGTACTTC.

The V call is TRBV9, the J call TRBJ2-1; TRBD2 matches 13 bases. Losses at the gene ends were 3 bases for V and 5 bases for J; bases not matched to a gene: 2. CDR3 size: 15 residues. Germline V gives CDR1 SGDLS, CDR2 YYNGEE. Here the CDR3 reads CASSATSGGDNEQFF. For the CDR3, the DNA is TGTGCCAGCAGCGCAACTAGCGGGGGGGACAATGAGCAGTTCTTC. Full variable domain (rest looked up from reference TRBV9 and TRBJ2-1): DSGVTQTPKHLITATGQRVTLRCSPRSGDLSVYWYQQSLDQGLQFLIQYYNGEERAKGNILERFSAQQFPDLHSELNLSSLELGDSALYFCASSATSGGDNEQFFGPGTRLTVL.

This clone was seen a single time. This chain connects TRBV19 to TRBJ1-2; the match to TRBD1 covers 9 bases. CDR1 is LNHDA, CDR2 SQIVND, per germline (reference sequence). The CDR3 is 15 amino acids. Trimming removed 9 bases from V and 1 base from J; junction bases left unmatched: 9. In nucleotides, the CDR3 is TGTGCCAGCCGGGACAGGGCGATCCTTAACTATGGCTACACCTTC. Translated: CASRDRAILNYGYTF.

The CDR3 DNA reads as TGTGCCAGCAGTACCCACGCCCGGAACACTGAAGCTTTCTTT. This gives the protein CASSTHARNTEAFF. This rearrangement joins TRBV28 to TRBJ1-1; D ambiguous. The CDR3 covers 14 residues. The V gene lost 5 bases and the J gene lost 1 base, with 11 bases spanning the gap. The germline V gene encodes CDR1 MDHEN and CDR2 SYDVKM.

The rearrangement uses TRBV9 and TRBJ2-3; 9 bases are a match to TRBD2. The CDR3 consists of 16 residues. V trimming: 4 bases; J trimming: 5 bases; junction bases outside the gene matches: 11. The V gene's germline CDR1 is SGDLS and CDR2 YYNGEE. CDR3 DNA sequence: TGTGCCAGCAGCCCCCGGGCGGGAGGGCCAGGAGATACGCAGTATTTT. Translated: CASSPRAGGPGDTQYF.